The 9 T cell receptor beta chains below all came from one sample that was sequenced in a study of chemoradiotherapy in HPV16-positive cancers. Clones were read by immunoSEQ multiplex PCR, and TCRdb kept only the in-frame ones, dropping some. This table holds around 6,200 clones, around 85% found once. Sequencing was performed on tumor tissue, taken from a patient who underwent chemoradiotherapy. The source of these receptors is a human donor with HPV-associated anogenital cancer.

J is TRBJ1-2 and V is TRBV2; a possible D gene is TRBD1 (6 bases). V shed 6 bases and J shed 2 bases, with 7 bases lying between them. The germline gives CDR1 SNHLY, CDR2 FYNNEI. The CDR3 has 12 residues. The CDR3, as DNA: TGTGCCAGCAGGACAGGAAACTATGGCTACACCTTC. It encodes CASRTGNYGYTF.

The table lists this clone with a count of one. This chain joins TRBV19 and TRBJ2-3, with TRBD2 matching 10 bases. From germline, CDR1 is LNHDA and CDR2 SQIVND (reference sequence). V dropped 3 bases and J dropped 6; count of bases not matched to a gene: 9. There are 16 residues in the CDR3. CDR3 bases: TGTGCCAGTAGTATCAGAGCGGGGGGGCATTGGGATACGCAGTATTTT. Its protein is CASSIRAGGHWDTQYF.

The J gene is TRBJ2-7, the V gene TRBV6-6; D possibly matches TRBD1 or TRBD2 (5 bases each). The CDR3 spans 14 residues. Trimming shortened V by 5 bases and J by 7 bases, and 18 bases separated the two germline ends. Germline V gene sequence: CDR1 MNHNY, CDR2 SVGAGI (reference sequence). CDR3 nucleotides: TGTGCCAGCAGTCCATCGGGACGCCTTAGGGAGCAGTACTTC. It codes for CASSPSGRLREQYF.

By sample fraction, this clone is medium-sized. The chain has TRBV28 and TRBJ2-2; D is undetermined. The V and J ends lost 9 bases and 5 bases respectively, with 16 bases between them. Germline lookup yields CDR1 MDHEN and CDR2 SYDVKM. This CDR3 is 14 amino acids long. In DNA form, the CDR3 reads TGTGCCAGTGTTGGAATTACCTTAACCGGGGAGCTGTTTTTT. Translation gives CASVGITLTGELFF.

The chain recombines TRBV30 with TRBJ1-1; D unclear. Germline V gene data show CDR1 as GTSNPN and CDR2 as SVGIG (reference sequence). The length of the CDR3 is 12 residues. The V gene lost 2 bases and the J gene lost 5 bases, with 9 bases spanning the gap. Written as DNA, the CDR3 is TGTGCCTGGAGTACAGCCGAGACTGAAGCTTTCTTT. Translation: CAWSTAETEAFF. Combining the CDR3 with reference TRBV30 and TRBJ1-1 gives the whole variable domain SQTIHQWPATLVQPVGSPLSLECTVEGTSNPNLYWYRQAAGRGLQLLFYSVGIGQISSEVPQNLSASRPQDRQFILSSKKLLLSDSGFYLCAWSTAETEAFFGQGTRLTVV.

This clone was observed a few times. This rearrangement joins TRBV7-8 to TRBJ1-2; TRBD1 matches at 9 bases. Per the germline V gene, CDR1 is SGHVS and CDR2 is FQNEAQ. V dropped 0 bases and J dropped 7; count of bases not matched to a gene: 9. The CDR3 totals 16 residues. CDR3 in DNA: TGTGCCAGCAGCTTAGCTGGCTGGGGACAGGGAAGTGGCTACACCTTC. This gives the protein CASSLAGWGQGSGYTF. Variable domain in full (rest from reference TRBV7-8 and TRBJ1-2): GAGVSQSPRYKVAKRGQDVALRCDPISGHVSLFWYQQALGQGPEFLTYFQNEAQLDKSGLPSDRFFAERPEGSVSTLKIQRTQQEDSAVYLCASSLAGWGQGSGYTFGSGTRLTVV.

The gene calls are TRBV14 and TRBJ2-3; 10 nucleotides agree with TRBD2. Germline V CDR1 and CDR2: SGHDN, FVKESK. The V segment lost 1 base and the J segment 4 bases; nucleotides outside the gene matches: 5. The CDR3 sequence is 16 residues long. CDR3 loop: CASSQVESGGADTQYF. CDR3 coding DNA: TGTGCCAGCAGCCAAGTAGAGAGCGGGGGGGCAGATACGCAGTATTTT.

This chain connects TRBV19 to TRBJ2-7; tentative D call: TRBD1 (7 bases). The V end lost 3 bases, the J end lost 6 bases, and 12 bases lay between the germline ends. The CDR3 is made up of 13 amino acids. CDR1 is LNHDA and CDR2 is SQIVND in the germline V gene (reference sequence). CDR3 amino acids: CASSIRQGGEQYF. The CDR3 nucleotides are TGTGCCAGTAGTATCCGACAGGGAGGCGAGCAGTACTTC.

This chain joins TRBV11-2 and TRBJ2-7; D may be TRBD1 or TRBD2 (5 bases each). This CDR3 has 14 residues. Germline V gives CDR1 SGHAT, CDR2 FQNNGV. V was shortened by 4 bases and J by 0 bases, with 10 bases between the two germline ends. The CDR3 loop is CASSYGTGSYEQYF. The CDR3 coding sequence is TGTGCCAGCAGCTACGGGACGGGCTCCTACGAGCAGTACTTC.